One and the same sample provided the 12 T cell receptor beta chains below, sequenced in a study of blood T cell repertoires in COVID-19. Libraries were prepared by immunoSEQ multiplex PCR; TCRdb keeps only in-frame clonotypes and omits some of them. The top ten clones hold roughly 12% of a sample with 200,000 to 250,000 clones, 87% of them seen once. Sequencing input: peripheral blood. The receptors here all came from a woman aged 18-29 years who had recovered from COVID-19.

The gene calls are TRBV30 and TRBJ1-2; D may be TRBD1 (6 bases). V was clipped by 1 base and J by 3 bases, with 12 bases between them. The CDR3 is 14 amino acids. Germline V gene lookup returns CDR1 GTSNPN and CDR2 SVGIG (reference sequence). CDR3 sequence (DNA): TGTGCCTGGAGTGGGATACAGGGAGACTATGGCTACACCTTC. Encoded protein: CAWSGIQGDYGYTF. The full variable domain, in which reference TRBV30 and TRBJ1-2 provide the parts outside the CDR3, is SQTIHQWPATLVQPVGSPLSLECTVEGTSNPNLYWYRQAAGRGLQLLFYSVGIGQISSEVPQNLSASRPQDRQFILSSKKLLLSDSGFYLCAWSGIQGDYGYTFGSGTRLTVV.

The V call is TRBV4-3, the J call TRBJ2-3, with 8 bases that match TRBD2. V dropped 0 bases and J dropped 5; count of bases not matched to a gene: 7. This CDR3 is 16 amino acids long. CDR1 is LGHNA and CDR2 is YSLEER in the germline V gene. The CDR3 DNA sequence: TGCGCCAGCAGCCAAGATACGGGAGGGCTAGGAGATACGCAGTATTTT. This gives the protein CASSQDTGGLGDTQYF.

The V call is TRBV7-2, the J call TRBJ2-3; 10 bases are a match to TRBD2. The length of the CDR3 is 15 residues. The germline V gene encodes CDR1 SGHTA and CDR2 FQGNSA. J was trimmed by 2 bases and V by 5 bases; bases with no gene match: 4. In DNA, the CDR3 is TGTGCCAGCAGCCCCGGACTAGCGGTCACAGATACGCAGTATTTT. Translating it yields CASSPGLAVTDTQYF.

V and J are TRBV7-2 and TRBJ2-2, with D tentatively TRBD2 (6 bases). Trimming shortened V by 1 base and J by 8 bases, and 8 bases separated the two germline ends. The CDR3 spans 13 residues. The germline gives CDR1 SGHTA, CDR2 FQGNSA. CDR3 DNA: TGTGCCAGCAGCTTAGTACGGGAGGGGGAGCTGTTTTTT. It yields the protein CASSLVREGELFF.

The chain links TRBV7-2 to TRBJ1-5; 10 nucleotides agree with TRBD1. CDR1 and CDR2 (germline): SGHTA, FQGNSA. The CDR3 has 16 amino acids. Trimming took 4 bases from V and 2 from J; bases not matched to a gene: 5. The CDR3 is CASSSIGTGGNQPQHF. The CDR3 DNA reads TGTGCCAGCAGCTCGATAGGGACAGGGGGCAATCAGCCCCAGCATTTT.

The CDR3 loop reads CASSLGGREETQYF. In DNA form, the CDR3 reads TGTGCCAGCAGCTTAGGAGGCCGGGAGGAGACCCAGTACTTC. The V and J genes are TRBV7-8 and TRBJ2-5; possible D gene TRBD2, 6 bases. CDR1 is SGHVS, CDR2 FQNEAQ, per germline. The CDR3 runs to 14 residues. Trimming pared 1 base from V and 5 bases from J, leaving 11 bases between.

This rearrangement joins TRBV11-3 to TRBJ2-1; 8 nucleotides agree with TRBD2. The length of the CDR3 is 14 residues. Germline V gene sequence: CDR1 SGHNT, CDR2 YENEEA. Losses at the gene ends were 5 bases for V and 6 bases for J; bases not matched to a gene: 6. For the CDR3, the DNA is TGTGCCAGCAGCCCGGGAGGGTCCCCCAATGAGCAGTTCTTC. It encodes CASSPGGSPNEQFF. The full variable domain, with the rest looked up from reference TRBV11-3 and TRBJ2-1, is EAGVVQSPRYKIIEKKQPVAFWCNPISGHNTLYWYLQNLGQGPELLIRYENEEAVDDSQLPKDRFSAERLKGVDSTLKIQPAELGDSAVYLCASSPGGSPNEQFFGPGTRLTVL.

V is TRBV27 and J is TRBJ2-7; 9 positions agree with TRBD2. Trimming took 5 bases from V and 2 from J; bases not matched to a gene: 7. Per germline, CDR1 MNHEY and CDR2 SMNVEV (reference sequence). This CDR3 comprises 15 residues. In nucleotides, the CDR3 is TGTGCCAGCAGTCCGATAGCGGGAGCCCCCTACGAGCAGTACTTC. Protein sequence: CASSPIAGAPYEQYF.

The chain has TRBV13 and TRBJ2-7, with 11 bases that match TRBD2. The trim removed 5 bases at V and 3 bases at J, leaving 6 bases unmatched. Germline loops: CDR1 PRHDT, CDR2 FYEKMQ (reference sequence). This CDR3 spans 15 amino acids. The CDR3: CASSMGTSGFYEQYF. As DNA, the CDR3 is TGTGCCAGCAGCATGGGGACTAGCGGTTTCTACGAGCAGTACTTC.

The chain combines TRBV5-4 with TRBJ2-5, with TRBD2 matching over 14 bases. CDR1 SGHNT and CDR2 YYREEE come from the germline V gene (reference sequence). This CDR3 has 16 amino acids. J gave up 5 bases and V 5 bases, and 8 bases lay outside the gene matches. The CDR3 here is CASRKPGLAGEETQYF. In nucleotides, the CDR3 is TGTGCCAGCAGGAAGCCGGGACTAGCGGGAGAGGAGACCCAGTACTTC.

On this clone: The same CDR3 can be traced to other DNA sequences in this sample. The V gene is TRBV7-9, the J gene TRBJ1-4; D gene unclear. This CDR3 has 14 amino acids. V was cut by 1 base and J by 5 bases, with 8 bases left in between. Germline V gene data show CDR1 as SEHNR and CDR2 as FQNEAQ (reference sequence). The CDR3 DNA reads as TGTGCCAGCAGCTTAGGAGCCTCGAATGAAAAACTGTTTTTT. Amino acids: CASSLGASNEKLFF.

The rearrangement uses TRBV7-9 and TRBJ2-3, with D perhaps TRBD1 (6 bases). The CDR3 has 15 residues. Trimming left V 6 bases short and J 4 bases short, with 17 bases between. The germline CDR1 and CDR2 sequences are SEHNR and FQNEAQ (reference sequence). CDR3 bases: TGTGCCAGCAGGGTATCGGACAGTATTGCAGATACGCAGTATTTT. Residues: CASRVSDSIADTQYF.